Each of the 20 T cell receptor beta chains below was sequenced from the same sample in a study of blood T cell repertoires in COVID-19. Measured with immunoSEQ multiplex PCR; TCRdb has only the in-frame clones, and not every one. The table includes about 55,000 clones, 80% to 95% detected once. Sequencing used peripheral blood. These TCRs come from a human donor with active COVID-19. The donor label of this sample is uncertain.

V and J are TRBV11-1 and TRBJ1-3; D might be TRBD1 (5 bases). The CDR3 covers 16 residues. CDR1 is SGHAT and CDR2 is FQDESV in the germline V gene (reference sequence). Trimming took 5 bases from V and 2 from J, leaving 16 bases between them. CDR3 bases: TGTGCCAGCAGCCCACGCCGGGCAGGGACTGGAAACACCATATATTTT. This sequence encodes CASSPRRAGTGNTIYF.

The rearrangement uses TRBV5-4 and TRBJ2-3, with 7 bases that match TRBD2. Germline assignment: CDR1 SGHNT and CDR2 YYREEE (reference sequence). The CDR3 spans 15 residues. Trimming cost V 4 bases and J 7 bases; bases outside gene matches: 12. CDR3 bases: TGTGCCAGCAGCCCCTCCTCCGGGGGGAGGTATACGCAGTATTTT. Translated, it gives CASSPSSGGRYTQYF.

The chain couples TRBV27 to TRBJ2-1; 9 positions match TRBD2. CDR3 length: 16 amino acids. V lost 7 bases to trimming and J lost 4 bases; unmatched junction nucleotides: 11. CDR1 and CDR2 (germline): MNHEY, SMNVEV (reference sequence). CDR3: CASTDSQRGVYNEQFF. In DNA form, the CDR3 reads TGTGCCAGCACCGATTCCCAGCGGGGGGTTTACAATGAGCAGTTCTTC.

The chain carries TRBV6-5 and TRBJ1-2, with 9 bases that match TRBD1. V was clipped by 5 bases and J by 5 bases; unmatched bases: 6. Germline CDR1 is MNHEY and CDR2 is SVGAGI. This CDR3 region has 14 residues. The CDR3 bases are TGTGCCAGCAGTACTACAGGGGGCTCTTATGGCTACACCTTC. Residues: CASSTTGGSYGYTF.

This chain uses TRBV30 with TRBJ1-3; D is undetermined. V lost 3 bases and J lost 4, with 10 bases in between. Germline CDR1 is GTSNPN and CDR2 is SVGIG (reference sequence). The CDR3 length is 13 residues. The CDR3 here is CAWRPNAGNTIYF. The CDR3 coding sequence is TGTGCCTGGAGGCCTAATGCCGGAAACACCATATATTTT.

This sequence joins TRBV12-5 and TRBJ1-3; 10 bases agree with TRBD1. The CDR3 runs 15 residues. CDR1 is LGHNT, CDR2 FRNRAP, per germline. V was pared by 3 bases and J by 2 bases, with 1 base of the junction left unmatched. The CDR3 sequence: CASGLGTGAGNTIYF. The CDR3 bases are TGTGCTAGTGGTTTAGGGACAGGGGCTGGAAACACCATATATTTT.

The J gene is TRBJ1-2, the V gene TRBV6-5, with TRBD1 matching over 8 bases. The CDR3 covers 14 residues. With 7 bases clipped from V and 4 bases from J, the junction kept 8 bases outside the gene matches. CDR1 MNHEY and CDR2 SVGAGI come from the germline V gene. CDR3 sequence: CASTRQGIGYGYTF. DNA of the CDR3: TGTGCCAGCACTAGACAGGGGATTGGCTATGGCTACACCTTC.

The CDR3 loop is CASSPSGEGYTF. DNA of the CDR3: TGTGCCAGCTCACCATCGGGGGAAGGCTACACCTTC. J is TRBJ1-2 and V is TRBV18; the D gene is possibly TRBD1 (5 bases). The CDR3 has 12 amino acids. Germline CDR1 is KGHSH and CDR2 is LQKENI. Trimming stripped 2 bases from V and 8 bases from J, with 9 bases between.

This clone has a single count. This rearrangement joins TRBV10-3 to TRBJ2-1; 13 positions match TRBD2. The junction had 3 bases not matched to a gene; V was cut back by 8 bases and J by 8 bases. CDR1 and CDR2 from the germline V gene are ENHRY and SYGVKD. This CDR3 has 13 residues. The DNA for the CDR3 is TGTGCCATCGGCGGACTAGCGGGAGATGAGCAGTTCTTC. It is translated as CAIGGLAGDEQFF.

A single count supports this clone. The V and J genes are TRBV9 and TRBJ2-1, with TRBD1 matching over 7 bases. The germline gives CDR1 SGDLS, CDR2 YYNGEE. V lost 3 bases, J lost 5 bases, and 5 bases stayed unmatched. CDR3 length: 14 residues. CDR3 nucleotides: TGTGCCAGCAGCGACCGGGACAGTGACAATGAGCAGTTCTTC. Protein sequence: CASSDRDSDNEQFF.

This clone has only one observation. This rearrangement joins TRBV19 to TRBJ1-2; 7 nucleotides agree with TRBD1. The CDR3 is 13 amino acids. The germline V gene encodes CDR1 LNHDA and CDR2 SQIVND (reference sequence). The V and J ends lost 6 bases and 8 bases, in that order; junction bases with no gene match: 9. For the CDR3, the DNA is TGTGCCAGTAGGGACAGGTTTCTTGTCGGCTACACCTTC. It yields the protein CASRDRFLVGYTF.

The chain has TRBV25-1 and TRBJ1-2; a weak D match, TRBD1 (6 bases). This CDR3 comprises 13 residues. V lost 2 bases and J 7 bases, leaving 11 bases between the germline ends. Germline CDR1 reads MGHDK; CDR2 reads SYGVNS. The CDR3 here is CASSETGTPGYTF. CDR3 sequence (DNA): TGTGCCAGCAGTGAAACAGGGACCCCTGGCTACACCTTC.

The chain employs TRBV5-6 and TRBJ2-7; a possible D gene is TRBD2 (6 bases). The CDR3 is 15 amino acids. Trimming removed 5 bases at V and 4 bases at J, with 19 bases between. Germline CDR1 and CDR2: SGHDT and YYEEEE. This chain's CDR3 is CASSTPRAGKYEQYV. In DNA, the CDR3 is TGTGCCAGCAGTACCCCCCGCGCGGGAAAATACGAGCAGTACGTC.

This clone was seen more than once but under ten times. The V and J genes are TRBV9 and TRBJ1-5; 9 bases are shared with TRBD1. Trimming removed 4 bases from V and 4 bases from J; junction bases left unmatched: 6. CDR3 size: 15 residues. CDR1 SGDLS and CDR2 YYNGEE come from the germline V gene. The CDR3, as DNA: TGTGCCAGCAGCCGACAGGGGGGGACGAATCAGCCCCAGCATTTT. It codes for CASSRQGGTNQPQHF.

The chain has TRBV11-3 and TRBJ2-2; 7 bases agree with TRBD1. V shed 1 base, J shed 2 bases, and the junction held 10 bases outside the gene matches. The germline V gene encodes CDR1 SGHNT and CDR2 YENEEA. There are 18 residues in the CDR3. The DNA of the CDR3 is TGTGCCAGCAGCTTAGGGGGGTGGGGACAGCCCAACACCGGGGAGCTGTTTTTT. It is translated as CASSLGGWGQPNTGELFF.

The V and J genes are TRBV18 and TRBJ1-5, with TRBD1 as a possible D gene (6 bases). Germline CDR1 is KGHSH and CDR2 is LQKENI. Trimming removed 2 bases from V and 6 bases from J, with 20 bases in between. This CDR3 has 17 amino acids. The CDR3: CASSPRQETILGQPQHF. CDR3 DNA: TGTGCCAGCTCACCAAGACAGGAGACAATTCTGGGTCAGCCCCAGCATTTT. Supplemented by reference TRBV18 and TRBJ1-5, the full variable domain reads NAGVMQNPRHLVRRRGQEARLRCSPMKGHSHVYWYRQLPEEGLKFMVYLQKENIIDESGMPKERFSAEFPKEGPSILRIQQVVRGDSAAYFCASSPRQETILGQPQHFGDGTRLSIL.

The chain carries TRBV7-2 and TRBJ2-1, with TRBD2 matching over 7 bases. Per the germline V gene, CDR1 is SGHTA and CDR2 is FQGNSA. The CDR3 contains 15 residues. Germline trimming cut 3 bases from V and 4 bases from J; bases unmatched to any gene: 6. The CDR3 spells CASSFPGLHYNEQFF. CDR3 nucleotides: TGTGCCAGCAGCTTTCCGGGACTACATTACAATGAGCAGTTCTTC.

The chain employs TRBV18 and TRBJ2-1; 10 nucleotides match TRBD2. Looked up from germline, CDR1 is KGHSH and CDR2 is LQKENI. The CDR3 covers 14 residues. V lost 3 bases to trimming and J lost 9 bases; unmatched junction nucleotides: 5. The CDR3 protein is CASSPWTSGVEQFF. DNA of the CDR3: TGTGCCAGCTCACCTTGGACTAGCGGAGTTGAGCAGTTCTTC.

V and J are TRBV12-5 and TRBJ1-4, with TRBD1 as a possible D gene (6 bases). V lost 6 bases and J lost 0, with 17 bases in between. The V gene's germline CDR1 is LGHNT and CDR2 FRNRAP. The CDR3 consists of 17 residues. This CDR3 is CASGSFGQGPTNEKLFF. The CDR3 bases are TGTGCTAGTGGCTCCTTCGGGCAGGGGCCAACTAATGAAAAACTGTTTTTT.

The V call is TRBV19, the J call TRBJ1-5; TRBD1 is a possible D gene (6 bases). The CDR3 is 16 amino acids. The germline gives CDR1 LNHDA, CDR2 SQIVND (reference sequence). The V gene lost 3 bases and the J gene lost 0 bases, with 12 bases spanning the gap. In DNA form, the CDR3 reads TGTGCCAGTAGTATCCGGACAGCCTATAGCAATCAGCCCCAGCATTTT. Protein: CASSIRTAYSNQPQHF.